The 21 T cell receptor beta chains presented below share a single source sample, sequenced in a study of blood T cells in healthy people across ages. Next came a second PCR, run for about 6 to 11 cycles, which used a sample-barcoded 5' primer along with a J-beta primer mix. TCRdb re-called the 5' RACE reads with MiXCR, one entry per CDR3 protein. In the table there are over 1.5 million distinct CDR3 sequences, just under 50% of which are singletons. The sequencing input was blood. The receptor source for this set is a woman aged 40 to 50 in good health.

This clonotype was counted between two and nine times. This chain links TRBV29-1 with TRBJ1-1, with TRBD1 identical over 7 bases. This CDR3 is 13 amino acids long. The V gene end was trimmed by 4 bases and the J gene end by 1 base; junction bases not matched to a gene: 3. Germline V gives CDR1 SQVTM, CDR2 ANQGSEA. The CDR3 coding sequence is TGCAGCGTTGCCAACAGGGGGAACACTGAAGCTTTCTTT. Translation: CSVANRGNTEAFF.

This clonotype was detected only a few times. V and J are TRBV24-1 and TRBJ2-5; tentatively, D is TRBD1 (5 bases). Germline V gene data show CDR1 as KGHDR and CDR2 as SFDVKD. CDR3 length equals 13 residues. Deletions cut 4 bases from V and 3 bases from J, with 8 bases between. For the CDR3, the DNA is TGTGCCACCAGTGAGTCCAGGGAAGAGACCCAGTACTTC. It translates to CATSESREETQYF.

V is TRBV6-5 and J is TRBJ1-2, with a possible D match to TRBD1 (5 bases). V was cut by 2 bases and J by 3 bases, with 19 bases left in between. The CDR3 length is 17 residues. CDR1 and CDR2 (germline): MNHEY, SVGAGI. This CDR3 is CASSYTSAKPGDYGYTF. Written as DNA, the CDR3 is TGTGCCAGCAGTTACACATCCGCCAAACCGGGGGACTATGGCTACACCTTC.

This clonotype came up once. The CDR3 bases are TGTGCCAGCAGTTACCTAGCGGGGGCCTCTAAACGAGATACGCAGTATTTT. This codes for CASSYLAGASKRDTQYF. The rearrangement joins TRBV6-2 or TRBV6-3 to TRBJ2-3; 10 bases are shared with TRBD2. Germline CDR1 MNHEY, CDR2 SVGEGT. Trimming took 2 bases from V and 5 from J; bases not matched to a gene: 10. The CDR3 is made up of 17 amino acids.

The chain joins TRBV2 to TRBJ2-1; tentatively, D is TRBD2 (5 bases). The CDR3 extends over 12 amino acids. Germline V lookup: CDR1 SNHLY, CDR2 FYNNEI. V was shortened by 3 bases and J by 9 bases, with 9 bases between the two germline ends. CDR3 DNA: TGTGCCAGCAGTGACGGTCGGGGTGAGCAGTTCTTC. It yields the protein CASSDGRGEQFF.

The CDR3 spells CASTTKGSGSYEQYF. The CDR3 nucleotides read TGTGCCAGCACCACCAAGGGAAGCGGTTCCTACGAGCAGTACTTC. The chain is built from TRBV7-2 and TRBJ2-7; a possible D gene is TRBD2 (5 bases). The germline V and J ends were trimmed by 7 bases and 1 base, with 17 bases remaining between them. CDR1 and CDR2 from the germline V gene are SGHTA and FQGNSA. The CDR3 covers 15 residues.

This chain links TRBV24-1 with TRBJ2-5; 7 nucleotides align to TRBD2. This CDR3 comprises 15 residues. V trimming: 9 bases; J trimming: 0 bases; junction bases outside the gene matches: 9. Germline loops: CDR1 KGHDR, CDR2 SFDVKD. The CDR3 DNA follows: TGTGCCACCCGCCCCGGGGGGAAGGACCAAGAGACCCAGTACTTC. This encodes CATRPGGKDQETQYF.

A few counts support this clonotype. This sequence joins TRBV15 and TRBJ2-7; D possibly corresponds to TRBD1 (5 bases). V lost 10 bases and J lost 0, with 13 bases in between. The CDR3 is 13 residues long. Per germline, CDR1 LNHNV and CDR2 YYDKDF (reference sequence). The CDR3 reads CAIQGHSSYEQYF. DNA for the CDR3: TGTGCCATCCAGGGCCACTCCTCCTACGAGCAGTACTTC.

This clonotype has more than one count but fewer than ten. The V gene is TRBV4-3, the J gene TRBJ1-2, with D maybe TRBD1 (5 bases). CDR1 is LGHNA and CDR2 is YSLEER in the germline V gene. CDR3 length equals 14 residues. With 0 bases removed from V and 2 bases from J, the gap between germline ends came to 7 bases. CDR3: CASSQDRDNYGYTF. CDR3 bases: TGCGCCAGCAGCCAAGACAGGGACAACTATGGCTACACCTTC.

In this sample, this clonotype turned up a few times. The chain uses TRBV20-1 and TRBJ2-7, with D unclear. Germline loops: CDR1 DFQATT, CDR2 SNEGSKA (reference sequence). Trimming removed 6 bases at V and 5 bases at J, with 11 bases between. This CDR3 has 11 amino acids. CDR3 amino acids: CSASKRNEQYF. As DNA, the CDR3 is TGCAGTGCCTCGAAGAGGAACGAGCAGTACTTC.

This clonotype showed up just a few times. The chain employs TRBV24-1 and TRBJ2-1; 7 bases match TRBD1. Trimming removed 3 bases from V and 10 bases from J; junction bases left unmatched: 14. Germline loops: CDR1 KGHDR, CDR2 SFDVKD. This CDR3 is 16 amino acids long. CDR3 bases: TGTGCCACCAGTGATCCCGGGACAGACAGGGTTAGGGAGCAGTTCTTC. This gives the protein CATSDPGTDRVREQFF.

Details on this clonotype: A much larger clone is a single base away; this may be a read error. The V call is TRBV28, the J call TRBJ1-2; D is unclear. Per the germline V gene, CDR1 is MDHEN and CDR2 is SYDVKM. The CDR3 sequence is 13 residues long. The CDR3 reads CAFNEPFLYGYTF. CDR3 bases: TGTGCATTCAACGAGCCTTTTCTCTATGGCTACACCTTC.

The table lists this clonotype with a few counts. The gene calls are TRBV20-1 and TRBJ2-1; no clear D gene. Judging by the DNA end, TRBJ2-7 fits better; the J call may be wrong. CDR3 size: 15 residues. CDR1 DFQATT and CDR2 SNEGSKA come from the germline V gene (reference sequence). The CDR3 is CSARTFTGSYNEQYF. The CDR3, as DNA: TGCAGTGCTAGAACTTTTACCGGCTCCTACAATGAGCAGTACTTC.

The V gene is TRBV7-2, the J gene TRBJ2-6, with TRBD1 matching 10 bases. V shed 1 base, J shed 0 bases, and the junction held 3 bases outside the gene matches. Per germline, CDR1 SGHTA and CDR2 FQGNSA. The CDR3 is 18 amino acids. The CDR3 sequence: CASSLEGTGVSGANVLTF. Written as DNA, the CDR3 is TGTGCCAGCAGCTTAGAAGGGACAGGGGTCTCTGGGGCCAACGTCCTGACTTTC.

The chain has TRBV29-1 and TRBJ2-3, with 9 bases that match TRBD1. The CDR3 has 14 residues. The junction had 9 bases not matched to a gene; V was cut back by 6 bases and J by 5 bases. Germline V lookup: CDR1 SQVTM, CDR2 ANQGSEA. This chain's CDR3 is CSVGQGMVRDTQYF. The CDR3 nucleotides are TGCAGCGTCGGACAGGGGATGGTTAGAGATACGCAGTATTTT.

The chain has TRBV7-9 and TRBJ2-1; D may be TRBD1 (5 bases). V was shortened by 5 bases and J by 9 bases, with 11 bases between the two germline ends. The germline gives CDR1 SEHNR, CDR2 FQNEAQ (reference sequence). This CDR3 region has 12 residues. The CDR3 nucleotides are TGTGCCAGCAGCCGAGCAGGGATTGAGCAGTTCTTC. Protein sequence: CASSRAGIEQFF. Combining the CDR3 with reference TRBV7-9 and TRBJ2-1 gives the whole variable domain DTGVSQNPRHKITKRGQNVTFRCDPISEHNRLYWYRQTLGQGPEFLTYFQNEAQLEKSRLLSDRFSAERPKGSFSTLEIQRTEQGDSAMYLCASSRAGIEQFFGPGTRLTVL.

The chain employs TRBV24-1 and TRBJ2-3; 12 bases line up with TRBD2. The CDR3 covers 19 residues. V lost 3 bases to trimming and J lost 0 bases; unmatched junction nucleotides: 9. Germline CDR1 is KGHDR and CDR2 is SFDVKD. The CDR3 DNA is TGTGCCACCAGTGATCCCCCCGGGACTAGCGGGTTTAGCACAGATACGCAGTATTTT. It is translated as CATSDPPGTSGFSTDTQYF.

The rearrangement joins TRBV12-3 or TRBV12-4 to TRBJ2-3, with 8 bases that match TRBD2. This CDR3 spans 14 amino acids. Trimming took 6 bases from V and 11 from J; bases not matched to a gene: 13. CDR3 region: CASSYGGARDLQYF. As DNA, the CDR3 is TGTGCCAGCAGCTACGGGGGGGCTAGGGATCTGCAGTATTTT.

With regard to this clonotype: Possible read error: a much larger clone is one base away. This rearrangement joins TRBV4-2 to TRBJ2-5; no definite D call. The CDR3 sequence is 15 residues long. In germline, CDR1 is LGHNA, CDR2 YNFKEQ. The CDR3 here is CASSQDGRLQGTQYF. In nucleotides, the CDR3 is TGTGCCAGCAGCCAAGATGGGCGATTGCAAGGGACCCAGTACTTC.

For the CDR3, the DNA is TGTGCCAGCAGCTTGACTAGCGGGGGGATTGGTGAGCAGTTCTTC. It encodes CASSLTSGGIGEQFF. The V call is TRBV11-1, the J call TRBJ2-1; 13 nucleotides line up with TRBD2. V gave up 3 bases and J gave up 9 bases; unmatched junction bases: 5. This CDR3 spans 15 amino acids. Looked up from germline, CDR1 is SGHAT and CDR2 is FQDESV (reference sequence).

This sequence joins TRBV9 and TRBJ2-1; 7 bases match TRBD2. The CDR3 length is 15 residues. Trimming at V came to 4 bases and at J to 3 bases, leaving 7 bases not matched to a gene. Germline V gene sequence: CDR1 SGDLS, CDR2 YYNGEE. For the CDR3, the DNA is TGTGCCAGCAGCACAAGCGGGGCTTGCTACAATGAGCAGTTCTTC. Residues: CASSTSGACYNEQFF.